Listed here is a single T cell receptor (beta chain). Its matching antigen is unknown. The sample belongs to a study of CD8 T cells in ankylosing spondylitis. Making the TCR beta libraries involved quantitative 5'-RACE with molecular barcodes. TCRdb itself ran the 5' RACE reads through MiXCR, one entry per CDR3 protein. Among around 220,000 distinct CDR3 sequences, about a sixth were seen once, and the ten largest hold more than 40%. Germline V lookup: CDR1 MGHRA, CDR2 YSYEKL. The CDR3 extends over 18 amino acids. The V and J ends lost 3 bases and 6 bases, in that order; junction bases with no gene match: 16. Study-level results: Matched synovial fluid from ankylosing spondylitis patients was reported to be enriched for disease-linked clones. Clones linked with disease were CD8+ and fairly uncommon in the peripheral blood. Among TCR beta sequences, a motif of eight highly homologous variants appeared characteristic of ankylosing spondylitis blood. In synovial fluid and blood from reactive arthritis, some motif variants were previously reported.

The genes are TRBV4-1 and TRBJ2-1; 8 nucleotides align to TRBD2. Sequenced: blood, either unsorted or a sorted T cell fraction (not recorded which). The source of this sequence is a male donor with ankylosing spondylitis. For the CDR3, the DNA is TGCGCCAGCAGCCACAGTGGCCTAGCGGGCGCGCCCCGCAATGAGCAGTTCTTC. This codes for CASSHSGLAGAPRNEQFF.